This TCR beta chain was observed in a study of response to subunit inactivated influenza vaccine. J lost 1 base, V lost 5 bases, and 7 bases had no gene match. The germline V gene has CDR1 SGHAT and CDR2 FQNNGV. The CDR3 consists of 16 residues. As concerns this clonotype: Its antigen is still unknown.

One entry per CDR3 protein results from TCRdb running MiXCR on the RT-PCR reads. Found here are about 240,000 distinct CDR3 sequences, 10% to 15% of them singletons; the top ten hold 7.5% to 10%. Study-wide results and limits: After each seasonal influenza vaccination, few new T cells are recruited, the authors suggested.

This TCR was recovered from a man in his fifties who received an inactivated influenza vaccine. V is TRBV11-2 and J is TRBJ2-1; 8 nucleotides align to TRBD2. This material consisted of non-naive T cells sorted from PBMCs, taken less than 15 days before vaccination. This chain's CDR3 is CASSTLSGNSYNEQFF. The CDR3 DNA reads TGTGCCAGCAGCACCCTTAGCGGGAATTCCTACAATGAGCAGTTCTTC.